Listed below are T cell receptor beta chains from one sample, sequenced in a study of shared clonotypes between healthy human individuals. Sequenced by immunoSEQ multiplex PCR; TCRdb stores in-frame clones only, minus some. Of just over 2,000,000 clones detected, just under 95% appear once; the ten largest clones hold roughly 1.1%. Sequencing was done on a sample of naive CD8+ T cells sorted from blood. The origin of the receptors is a man aged 18 to 35 in good health. CDR3s include the opening cysteine and the closing phenylalanine or tryptophan. Each record gives: CDR3 DNA, CDR3 protein, V gene, J gene, D gene. A D gene is named only where the DNA matches it firmly.

TGTGCCAGCACCCCGGACAGGGGGAGCAATCAGCCCCAGCATTTT	CASTPDRGSNQPQHF	TRBV28	TRBJ1-5	TRBD1
TGTGCCAGCAGCGCCATGACTAGCGGGACTGGCGGGGAGCTGTTTTTT	CASSAMTSGTGGELFF	TRBV9	TRBJ2-2	TRBD2
TGTGCCTGGAGTTTGGAGGGTCCTGAGCAGTTCTTC	CAWSLEGPEQFF	TRBV30	TRBJ2-1	NA
TGTGCCAGCAGCTTAGGGAGTGGTACAGATACGCAGTATTTT	CASSLGSGTDTQYF	TRBV7-6	TRBJ2-3	NA
TGTGCCAGCAGCTCCACCGGCAGGGGGCTAAGCGAGCAGTACTTC	CASSSTGRGLSEQYF	TRBV7-3	TRBJ2-7	TRBD1
TGCGCCAGCAGCCAAGATCAGGGCACTGAAGCTTTCTTT	CASSQDQGTEAFF	TRBV4-1	TRBJ1-1	NA
TGTGCCAGCACCTCGGACAGGGGAGATATGACTGAAGCTTTCTTT	CASTSDRGDMTEAFF	TRBV5-4	TRBJ1-1	TRBD1
TGCGCCAGCAGCCAAGACTCCCGTTCGGGACTAGCGGACTACGAGCAGTACTTC	CASSQDSRSGLADYEQYF	TRBV4-1	TRBJ2-7	TRBD2
TGTGCCAGCAGTCCCTCCTTTACGGGGGGGCGAGATACGCAGTATTTT	CASSPSFTGGRDTQYF	TRBV27	TRBJ2-3	TRBD2
TGTGCCAGCAGTGCGTACTCTAGCGGGCTCCGCTACAATGAGCAGTTCTTC	CASSAYSSGLRYNEQFF	TRBV2	TRBJ2-1	TRBD2
TGTGCCAGCAGCGTGAGCCCGGGACTAGCGGGAGGGCGGAGCAATGAGCAGTTCTTC	CASSVSPGLAGGRSNEQFF	TRBV9	TRBJ2-1	TRBD2